This T cell receptor beta chain came from a study of T cell repertoires in cytomegalovirus infection. The wider study: An indication of both CMV infection and matching HLA type came from public TCR beta signatures.

Germline CDR1 reads DFQATT; CDR2 reads SNEGSKA (reference sequence). The trim removed 0 bases at V and 5 bases at J, leaving 12 bases unmatched. The CDR3 covers 17 residues. This clonotype has ten or more counts. TCRdb passed the reads through MiXCR, listing each CDR3 protein once. The data show around 240,000 distinct CDR3 sequences, approximately 24% seen once. This clonotype originated in a human donor in good health (CMV status not recorded). Some clones in this sample may be carry-over from other donors' samples. The sample was CD8+ T cells from PBMCs. The V call is TRBV20-1, the J call TRBJ1-1; 10 bases agree with TRBD1. CDR3 nucleotide sequence: TGCAGTGCTAGAGAGATGACAGGGGGCTTAATAGGAACTGAAGCTTTCTTT. Translation gives CSAREMTGGLIGTEAFF.